This T cell receptor beta chain was sequenced for a study of CD8+ T cells in alopecia areata. Points from the study as a whole: Lesional scalp displayed greater clonality than normal scalp, most notably in alopecia totalis/universalis.

This clone was detected only a few times. The target antigen is unknown. Extraction of RNA preceded its reverse transcription into cDNA, which served as the sequencing template. Data came from immunoSEQ multiplex PCR; TCRdb stores just in-frame clones and leaves some out. The sample has under 150,000 clones, roughly 50% seen once. Germline values: CDR1 SQVTM, CDR2 ANQGSEA. V trimming: 6 bases; J trimming: 4 bases; junction bases outside the gene matches: 13. The CDR3 is made up of 16 amino acids. The V call is TRBV29-1, the J call TRBJ2-3; 10 bases are a match to TRBD2. The clonotype comes from a human donor with alopecia areata. Material: NKG2D-low CD8+ T cells sorted from blood. The CDR3 region has the DNA TGCAGCGTGAGATGGGTGGCTAGCGGGAGTTCAGATACGCAGTATTTT. The encoded protein is CSVRWVASGSSDTQYF.